The clone carrying this T cell receptor beta chain has only a few counts. The antigen is not known. This CDR3 comprises 15 residues. The V gene's germline CDR1 is SGHNT and CDR2 YENEEA. The ends were cut back, 3 bases at V and 0 bases at J, with 10 bases in the middle. This sample was included in a study of T cells after yellow fever vaccination. Study results and limitations: Among primary-vaccination clones, most reappeared after the booster, at about 95% for CD4 and roughly 88% for CD8. The study found a weaker secondary response that peaked faster, day 5 versus 15.

TCRdb reprocessed the 5' RACE reads via MiXCR and lists one record per CDR3 protein. Of 250,000 to 400,000 distinct CDR3 sequences in the sample, about 4% were seen once. This receptor was taken from a man between 18 and 35 years old who received the YFV17D yellow fever vaccine. Source: PBMCs, taken 5 days after the yellow fever booster vaccination. The chain carries TRBV11-3 and TRBJ2-3; D remains ambiguous. CDR3 amino acids: CASSLGHQSTDTQYF. DNA for the CDR3: TGTGCCAGCAGCTTGGGCCACCAAAGCACAGATACGCAGTATTTT.